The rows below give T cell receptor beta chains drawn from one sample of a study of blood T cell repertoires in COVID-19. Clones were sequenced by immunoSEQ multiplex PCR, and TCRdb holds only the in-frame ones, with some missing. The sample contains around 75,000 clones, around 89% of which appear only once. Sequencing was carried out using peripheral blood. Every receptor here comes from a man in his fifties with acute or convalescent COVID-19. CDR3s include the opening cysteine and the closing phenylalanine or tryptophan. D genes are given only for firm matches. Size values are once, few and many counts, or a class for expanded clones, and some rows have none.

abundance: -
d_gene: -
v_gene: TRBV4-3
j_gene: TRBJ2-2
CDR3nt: TGCGCCAGCAGCCCTGGCGGTAACACCGGGGAGCTGTTTTTT
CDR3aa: CASSPGGNTGELFF

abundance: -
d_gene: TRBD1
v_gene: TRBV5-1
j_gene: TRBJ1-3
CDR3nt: TGCGCCAGCAGCGAAGGACAGGCCGAAGGAAACACCATATATTTT
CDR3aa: CASSEGQAEGNTIYF

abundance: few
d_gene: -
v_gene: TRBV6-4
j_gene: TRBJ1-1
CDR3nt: TGTGCCAGCAGTGACTCGAGTCTTACTGAAGCTTTCTTT
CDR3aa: CASSDSSLTEAFF

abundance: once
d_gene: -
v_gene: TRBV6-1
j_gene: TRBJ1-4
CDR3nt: TGTGCCAGCAGTGAAGATCCCCCCACGAGTGAAAAACTGTTTTTT
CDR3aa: CASSEDPPTSEKLFF

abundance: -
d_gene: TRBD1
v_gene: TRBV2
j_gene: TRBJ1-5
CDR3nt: TGTGCCAGCAGGCCAGACAGGGATCAGCCCCAGCATTTT
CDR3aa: CASRPDRDQPQHF

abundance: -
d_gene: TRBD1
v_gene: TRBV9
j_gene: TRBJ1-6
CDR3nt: TGTGCCAGCAGCGGAGGACAGGGGAGATCCTATAATTCACCCCTCCACTTT
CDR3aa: CASSGGQGRSYNSPLHF

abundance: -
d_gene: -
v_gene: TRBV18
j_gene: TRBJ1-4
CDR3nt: TGTGCCAGTGGGGCGGCAGGTGAAAAACTGTTTTTT
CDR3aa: CASGAAGEKLFF

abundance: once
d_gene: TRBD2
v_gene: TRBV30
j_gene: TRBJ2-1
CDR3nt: TGTGCCTGGGCACCCTTTAGCGGGAGCTTTGAGATGGCCAATGAGCAGTTCTTC
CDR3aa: CAWAPFSGSFEMANEQFF

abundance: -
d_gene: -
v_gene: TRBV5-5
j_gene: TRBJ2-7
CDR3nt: TGTGCCAGCAGCTCCACAGGGTACGAGCAGTACTTC
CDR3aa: CASSSTGYEQYF

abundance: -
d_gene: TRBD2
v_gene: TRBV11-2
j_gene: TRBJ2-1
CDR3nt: TGTGCCAGCAGCCGTACTAGCGGAGTCAATGAGCAGTTCTTC
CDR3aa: CASSRTSGVNEQFF

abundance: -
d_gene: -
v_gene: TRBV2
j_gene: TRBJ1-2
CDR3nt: TGTGCCAGCAGTGAAGGCGGGGTTCTCTATGGCTACACCTTC
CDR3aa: CASSEGGVLYGYTF

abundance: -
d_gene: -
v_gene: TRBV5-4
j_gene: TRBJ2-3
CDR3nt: TGTGCCAGCAGCAAGCAGCGGGTCACAGATACGCAGTATTTT
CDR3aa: CASSKQRVTDTQYF

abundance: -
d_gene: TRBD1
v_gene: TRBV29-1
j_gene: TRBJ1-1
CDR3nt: TGCAGCGTTGTTATACCGGGACAGGGCACGGGGGCTTTCTTT
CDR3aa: CSVVIPGQGTGAFF

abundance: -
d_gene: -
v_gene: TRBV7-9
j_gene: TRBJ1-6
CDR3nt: TGTGCCAGCCGGGGCGGGGATAATTCACCCCTCCACTTT
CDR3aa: CASRGGDNSPLHF

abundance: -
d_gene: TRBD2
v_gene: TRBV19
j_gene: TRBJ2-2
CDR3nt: TGTGCCAGTAGTCAGGGACTAGCGGGAGGCAACACCGGGGAGCTGTTTTTT
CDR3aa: CASSQGLAGGNTGELFF

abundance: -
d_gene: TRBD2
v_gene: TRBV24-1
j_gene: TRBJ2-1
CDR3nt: TGTGCCACCAGTGATACTAGCGGGAGCTCCTACAATGAGCAGTTCTTC
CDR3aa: CATSDTSGSSYNEQFF

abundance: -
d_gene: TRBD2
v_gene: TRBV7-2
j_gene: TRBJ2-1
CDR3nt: TGTGCCAGCACCCGACGGACTAGCGGGAGAGGGGTGAATGAGCAGTTCTTC
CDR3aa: CASTRRTSGRGVNEQFF

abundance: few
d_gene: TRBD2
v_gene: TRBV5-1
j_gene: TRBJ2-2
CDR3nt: TGCGCCAGCAGCCAGACCCGCGGGGGAGACACCGGGGAGCTGTTTTTT
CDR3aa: CASSQTRGGDTGELFF

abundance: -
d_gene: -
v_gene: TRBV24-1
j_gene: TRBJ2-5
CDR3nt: TGTGCCACCAGTGACATCCAAGAGACCCAGTACTTC
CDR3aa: CATSDIQETQYF

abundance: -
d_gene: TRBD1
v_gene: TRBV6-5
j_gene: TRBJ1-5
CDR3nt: TGTGCCAGCGGACAGGGAGGCAATCAGGCCCAGCATTTT
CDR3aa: CASGQGGNQAQHF

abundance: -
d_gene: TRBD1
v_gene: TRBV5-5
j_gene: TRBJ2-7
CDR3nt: TGTGCCAGCAGCCTATCGACAGGGCGGACCTACGAGCAGTACTTC
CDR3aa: CASSLSTGRTYEQYF

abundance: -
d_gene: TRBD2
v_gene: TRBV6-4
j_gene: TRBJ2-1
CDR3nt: TGTGCCAGCAGTCGAGGTAGCGGGAGTTACAATGAGCAGTTCTTC
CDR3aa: CASSRGSGSYNEQFF

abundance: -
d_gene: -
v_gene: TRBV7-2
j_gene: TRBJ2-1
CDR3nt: TGTGCCAGCAGCTTCGAGGGGGGGAATGAGCAGTTCTTC
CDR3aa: CASSFEGGNEQFF

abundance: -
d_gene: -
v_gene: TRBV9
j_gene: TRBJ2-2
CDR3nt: TGTGCCAGCAGCGTAGGTTTGCTAGGGGGAAACACCGGGGAGCTGTTTTTT
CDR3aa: CASSVGLLGGNTGELFF

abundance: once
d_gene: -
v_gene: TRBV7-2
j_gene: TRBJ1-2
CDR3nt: TGTGCCAGCAGCTTAGCGAGAGACTATGGCTACACCTTC
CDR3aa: CASSLARDYGYTF

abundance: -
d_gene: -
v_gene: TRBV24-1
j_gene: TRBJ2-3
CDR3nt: TGTGCCACCAGTGGAGCGCACAGGGGCACAGATACGCAGTATTTT
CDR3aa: CATSGAHRGTDTQYF

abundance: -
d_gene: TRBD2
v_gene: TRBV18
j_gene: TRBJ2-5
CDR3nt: TGTGCCAGCTATGGACTAGCGGGAGCACAGGGAGAGACCCAGTACTTC
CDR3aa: CASYGLAGAQGETQYF

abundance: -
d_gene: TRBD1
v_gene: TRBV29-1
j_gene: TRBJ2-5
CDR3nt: TGCAGCGTGGGGACAGGGAGGACGACTCAAGAGACCCAGTACTTC
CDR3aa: CSVGTGRTTQETQYF

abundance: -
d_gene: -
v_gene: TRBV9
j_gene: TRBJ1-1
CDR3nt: TGTGCCAGCAGCGTACGCGTGAACACTGAAGCTTTCTTT
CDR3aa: CASSVRVNTEAFF

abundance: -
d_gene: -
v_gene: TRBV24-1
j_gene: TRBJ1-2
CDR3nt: TGTGCCACCAGTGATTTGGCGGGGGGCTACACCTTC
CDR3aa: CATSDLAGGYTF

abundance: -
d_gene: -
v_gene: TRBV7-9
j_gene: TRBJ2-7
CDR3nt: TGTGCCAGCAACGGTGCGGGTCAATACGAGCAGTACTTC
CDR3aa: CASNGAGQYEQYF

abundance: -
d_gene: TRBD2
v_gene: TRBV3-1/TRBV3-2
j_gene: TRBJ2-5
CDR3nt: TGTGCCAGCAGCCAAGATTGGGTTTCGAGCGGGAGGAGGGAGACCCAGTACTTC
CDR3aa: CASSQDWVSSGRRETQYF

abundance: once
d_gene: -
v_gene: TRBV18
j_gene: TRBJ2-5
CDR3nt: TGTGCCAGCTCACTCTACCAAGAGACCCAGTACTTC
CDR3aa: CASSLYQETQYF

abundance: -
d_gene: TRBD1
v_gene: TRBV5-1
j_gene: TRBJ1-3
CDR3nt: TGCGCCAGCAGCTCGAACAGGGGTGACACCATATATTTT
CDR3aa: CASSSNRGDTIYF

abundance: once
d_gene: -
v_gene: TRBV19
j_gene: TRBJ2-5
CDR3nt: TGTGCCAGTAGTATTGCCGAGGGAGAGACCCAGTACTTC
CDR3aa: CASSIAEGETQYF

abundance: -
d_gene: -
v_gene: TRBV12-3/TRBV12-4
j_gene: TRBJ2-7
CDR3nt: TGTGCCAGCGCTAGCGGGACAGGCTACGAGCAGTACTTC
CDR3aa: CASASGTGYEQYF

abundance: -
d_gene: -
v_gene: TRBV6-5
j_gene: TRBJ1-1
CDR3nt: TGTGCCAGCAGCCCCCGGGAGCTTGAAGCTTTCTTT
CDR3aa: CASSPRELEAFF

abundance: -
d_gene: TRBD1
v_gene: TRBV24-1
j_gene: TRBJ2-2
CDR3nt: TGTGCCACCAGTGATATGACAGGGGAAGGTGGGGAGCTGTTTTTT
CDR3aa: CATSDMTGEGGELFF

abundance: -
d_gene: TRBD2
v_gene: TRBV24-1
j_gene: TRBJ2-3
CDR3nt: TGTGCCACCAGTGATGGCGGGAGGCCGACAGATACGCAGTATTTT
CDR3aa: CATSDGGRPTDTQYF

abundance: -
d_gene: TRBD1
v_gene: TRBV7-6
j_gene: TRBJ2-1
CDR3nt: TGTGCCAGCAGCGGCGACAGGGGACGGAGGGAGGCCTACAATGAGCAGTTCTTC
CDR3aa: CASSGDRGRREAYNEQFF

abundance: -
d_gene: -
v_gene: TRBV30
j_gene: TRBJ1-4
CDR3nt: TGTGCCTGGAGTCAGGACAGAGGTAATGAAAAACTGTTTTTT
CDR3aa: CAWSQDRGNEKLFF

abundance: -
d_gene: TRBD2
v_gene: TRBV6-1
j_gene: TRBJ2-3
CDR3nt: TGTGCCAGCAGTGACCCCCGGGAGCGGGAGGTCACAGATACGCAGTATTTT
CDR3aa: CASSDPREREVTDTQYF

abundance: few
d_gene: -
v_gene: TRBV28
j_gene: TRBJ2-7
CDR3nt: TGTGCCAGCGCTACCGTGACACCCTCCTACGAGCAGTACTTC
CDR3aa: CASATVTPSYEQYF

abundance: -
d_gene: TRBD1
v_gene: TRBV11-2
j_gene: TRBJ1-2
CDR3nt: TGTGCCAGCAGCTATTACCCATATCGACAGGGTAAAGGGGGGTATGGCTACACCTTC
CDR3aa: CASSYYPYRQGKGGYGYTF

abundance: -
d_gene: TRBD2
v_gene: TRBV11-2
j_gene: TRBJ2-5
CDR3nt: TGTGCCAGCAGTTGGACCCGGACTAGCGGGGAGACCCAGTACTTC
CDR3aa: CASSWTRTSGETQYF

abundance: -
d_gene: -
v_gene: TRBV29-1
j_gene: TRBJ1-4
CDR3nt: TGCAGCGTTAGGAAACAGGGAATTAATGAAAAACTGTTTTTT
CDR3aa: CSVRKQGINEKLFF

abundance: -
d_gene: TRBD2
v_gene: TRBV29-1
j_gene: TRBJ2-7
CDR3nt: TGCAGCGTTGAAGAAGGGGTAGCGGGAGCCTACGAGCAGTACTTC
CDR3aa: CSVEEGVAGAYEQYF

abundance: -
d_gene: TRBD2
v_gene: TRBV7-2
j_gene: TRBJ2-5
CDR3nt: TGTGCCAGCAGCTCAGGACTAGCGGGAGGGCAAGAGACCCAGTACTTC
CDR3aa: CASSSGLAGGQETQYF

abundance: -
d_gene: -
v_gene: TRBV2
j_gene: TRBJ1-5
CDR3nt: TGTGCCAGCAGTGAGAATACAGGAAGCAATCAGCCCCAGCATTTT
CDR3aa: CASSENTGSNQPQHF

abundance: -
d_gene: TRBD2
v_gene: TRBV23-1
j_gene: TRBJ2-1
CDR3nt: TGCGCCAGCAGTCAATCCGACCCGGGACTAGCGGGAGGGAGGGAGTTCTTC
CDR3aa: CASSQSDPGLAGGREFF

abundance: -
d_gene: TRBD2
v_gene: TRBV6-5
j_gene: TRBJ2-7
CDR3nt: TGTGCCAGCTTAGGGACTAGCGGGACCGAGCAGTACTTC
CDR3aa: CASLGTSGTEQYF